This T cell receptor (beta chain) is drawn from a study of T cells after yellow fever vaccination. Turning to the study itself: Preparation of fractions with low cell numbers was performed using SMART-Seq v4 Ultra Low Input. The study, taken as a whole, reports: Primary-vaccination clones mostly resurfaced post-booster (96% CD4, roughly 90% CD8). Only a minor proportion of clonotypes was detected across both CD4 and CD8 compartments.

With regard to this clonotype: Antigen: not known.

A process of 5'RACE template switching, which added a universal primer site and UMIs, was used to make TCR cDNA. Each CDR3 protein is one row after TCRdb ran MiXCR on the 5' RACE reads. The data contain some 500,000 distinct CDR3 sequences, 13% of them singletons. The ends were cut back, 6 bases at V and 6 bases at J, with 12 bases in the middle. Germline assignment: CDR1 DFQATT and CDR2 SNEGSKA (reference sequence). This CDR3 is built from 12 residues. The rearrangement uses TRBV20-1 and TRBJ2-1, with D possibly being TRBD1 (6 bases). This TCR came from a young man who received the YFV17D yellow fever vaccine. The source was PBMCs, collected on the day of the yellow fever booster vaccination. CDR3 sequence reads: CSATGQRNEQFF. The CDR3 DNA is TGCAGTGCCACTGGACAGCGCAATGAGCAGTTCTTC.